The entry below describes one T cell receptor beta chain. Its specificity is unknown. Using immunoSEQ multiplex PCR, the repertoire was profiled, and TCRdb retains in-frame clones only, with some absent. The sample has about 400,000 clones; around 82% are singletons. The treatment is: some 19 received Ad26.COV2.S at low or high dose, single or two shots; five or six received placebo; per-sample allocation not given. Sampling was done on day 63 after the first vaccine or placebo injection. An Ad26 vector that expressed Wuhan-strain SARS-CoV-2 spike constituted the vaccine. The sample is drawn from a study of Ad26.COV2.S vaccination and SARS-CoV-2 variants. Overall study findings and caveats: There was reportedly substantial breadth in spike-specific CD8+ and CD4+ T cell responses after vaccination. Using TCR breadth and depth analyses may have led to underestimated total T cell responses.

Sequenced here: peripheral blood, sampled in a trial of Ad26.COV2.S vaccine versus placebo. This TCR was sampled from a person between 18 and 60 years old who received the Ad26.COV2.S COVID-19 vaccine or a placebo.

DNA of the CDR3: TGTGCCACCAGTGATCCACTTTCTGGCTACACCTTC. It codes for CATSDPLSGYTF. The chain combines TRBV24-1 with TRBJ1-2, with no clear D. This CDR3 is 12 amino acids long. V was cut by 3 bases and J by 7 bases, with 8 bases left in between. From germline, CDR1 is KGHDR and CDR2 SFDVKD.